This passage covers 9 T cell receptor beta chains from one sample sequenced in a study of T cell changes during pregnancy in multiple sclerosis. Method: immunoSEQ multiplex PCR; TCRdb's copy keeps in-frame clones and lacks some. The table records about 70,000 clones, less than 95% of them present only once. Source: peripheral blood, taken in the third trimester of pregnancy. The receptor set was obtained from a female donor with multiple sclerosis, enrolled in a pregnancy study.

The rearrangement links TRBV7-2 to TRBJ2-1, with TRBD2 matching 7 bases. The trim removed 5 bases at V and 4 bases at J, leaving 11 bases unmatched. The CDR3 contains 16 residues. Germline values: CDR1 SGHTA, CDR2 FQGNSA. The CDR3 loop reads CASSPARTRVYNEQFF. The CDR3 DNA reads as TGTGCCAGCAGCCCTGCTCGGACTAGGGTATACAATGAGCAGTTCTTC.

In DNA form, the CDR3 reads TGTGCCAGCAGTACAACAGGGATATGGGATCAGCCCCAGCATTTT. Its translation: CASSTTGIWDQPQHF. This chain connects TRBV5-6 to TRBJ1-5, with D possibly TRBD1 on 6 matching bases. The germline gives CDR1 SGHDT, CDR2 YYEEEE. This CDR3 is 15 amino acids long. The V end was cut by 5 bases, the J end by 5 bases, with 17 bases between. Using reference TRBV5-6 and TRBJ1-5 for the parts outside the CDR3, the full variable domain is DAGVTQSPTHLIKTRGQQVTLRCSPKSGHDTVSWYQQALGQGPQFIFQYYEEEERQRGNFPDRFSGHQFPNYSSELNVNALLLGDSALYLCASSTTGIWDQPQHFGDGTRLSIL.

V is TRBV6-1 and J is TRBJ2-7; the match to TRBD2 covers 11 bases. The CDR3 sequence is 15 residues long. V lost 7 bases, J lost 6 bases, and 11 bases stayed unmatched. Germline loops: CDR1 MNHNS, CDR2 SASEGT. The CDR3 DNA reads TGTGCCAGCACTGAGGGTAGCGGGGGGGCCGGCGAGCAGTACTTC. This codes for CASTEGSGGAGEQYF.

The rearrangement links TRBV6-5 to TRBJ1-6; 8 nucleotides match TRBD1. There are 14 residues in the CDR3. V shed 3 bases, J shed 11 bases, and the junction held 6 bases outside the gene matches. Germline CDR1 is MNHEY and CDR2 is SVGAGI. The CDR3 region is CASSYSTGAPPLHF. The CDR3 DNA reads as TGTGCCAGCAGTTATTCGACAGGGGCCCCACCCCTCCACTTT.

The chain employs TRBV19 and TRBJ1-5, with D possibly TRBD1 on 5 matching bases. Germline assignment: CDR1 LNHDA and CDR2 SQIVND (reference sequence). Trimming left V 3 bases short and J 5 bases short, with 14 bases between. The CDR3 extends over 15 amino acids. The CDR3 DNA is TGTGCCAGTAGTATGGAGTTCAGGGCGTATCAGCCCCAGCATTTT. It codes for CASSMEFRAYQPQHF.

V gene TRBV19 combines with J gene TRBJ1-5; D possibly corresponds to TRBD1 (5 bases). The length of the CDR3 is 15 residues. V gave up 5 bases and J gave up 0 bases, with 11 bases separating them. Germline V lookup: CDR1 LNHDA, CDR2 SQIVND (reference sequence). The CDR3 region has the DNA TGTGCCAGTAGTGTCCAGGGCAATAGCAATCAGCCCCAGCATTTT. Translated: CASSVQGNSNQPQHF. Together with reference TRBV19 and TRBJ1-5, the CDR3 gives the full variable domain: DGGITQSPKYLFRKEGQNVTLSCEQNLNHDAMYWYRQDPGQGLRLIYYSQIVNDFQKGDIAEGYSVSREKKESFPLTVTSAQKNPTAFYLCASSVQGNSNQPQHFGDGTRLSIL.

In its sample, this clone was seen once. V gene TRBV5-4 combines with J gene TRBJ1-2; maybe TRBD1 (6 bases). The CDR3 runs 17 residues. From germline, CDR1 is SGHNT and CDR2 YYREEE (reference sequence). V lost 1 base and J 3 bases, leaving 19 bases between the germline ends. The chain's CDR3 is CASSLRGLGGPDYGYTF. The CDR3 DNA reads TGTGCCAGCAGCTTGAGGGGCCTGGGGGGGCCAGACTATGGCTACACCTTC.

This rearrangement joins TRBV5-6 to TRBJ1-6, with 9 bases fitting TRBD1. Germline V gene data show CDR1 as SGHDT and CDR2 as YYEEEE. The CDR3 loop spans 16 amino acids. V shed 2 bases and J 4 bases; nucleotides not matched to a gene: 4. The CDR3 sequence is CASSLPGQGYNSPLHF. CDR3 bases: TGTGCCAGCAGCTTACCGGGACAGGGTTATAATTCACCCCTCCACTTT.

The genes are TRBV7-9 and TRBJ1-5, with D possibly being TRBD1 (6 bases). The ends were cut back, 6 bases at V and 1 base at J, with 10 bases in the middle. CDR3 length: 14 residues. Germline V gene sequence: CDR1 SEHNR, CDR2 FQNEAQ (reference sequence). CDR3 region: CASSNRASNQPQHF. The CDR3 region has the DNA TGTGCCAGCAGTAACAGGGCGAGCAATCAGCCCCAGCATTTT.